A single sample is the source of the 26 T cell receptor beta chains below, sequenced in a study of OX40 agonist ivuxolimab in advanced cancers. Libraries were prepared by immunoSEQ multiplex PCR; TCRdb keeps only in-frame clonotypes and omits some of them. Found here are approximately 79,000 clones, around nine tenths of them singletons; the top ten hold around 2.5%. The sequenced sample was CD4+ or CD8+ T cells sorted from blood, obtained in a trial of the OX40 agonist ivuxolimab. Source of these receptors: an adult with an advanced solid tumor such as melanoma, head and neck, liver or kidney cancer.

CDR3 protein: CASTQGQGHGNGYTF. As DNA, the CDR3 is TGTGCCAGCACCCAGGGACAGGGGCATGGGAATGGCTACACCTTC. The chain links TRBV7-9 to TRBJ1-2, with TRBD1 identical over 10 bases. Per the germline V gene, CDR1 is SEHNR and CDR2 is FQNEAQ (reference sequence). V was pared by 7 bases and J by 6 bases, with 11 bases of the junction left unmatched. The CDR3 runs to 15 residues.

The rearrangement joins TRBV9 to TRBJ1-6; D not certain. Per the germline V gene, CDR1 is SGDLS and CDR2 is YYNGEE. The CDR3 spans 14 residues. The V end was cut by 5 bases, the J end by 5 bases, with 11 bases between. In nucleotides, the CDR3 is TGTGCCAGCAGTCTTCGGGCCAATAATTCACCCCTCCACTTT. Its translation: CASSLRANNSPLHF.

This clone was observed a single time. The V call is TRBV4-3, the J call TRBJ1-1; 8 bases fit TRBD1. This CDR3 has 15 residues. In germline, CDR1 is LGHNA, CDR2 YSLEER. With 3 bases clipped from V and 8 bases from J, the junction kept 11 bases outside the gene matches. This CDR3 reads CASSHAQDRGIEAFF. In DNA form, the CDR3 reads TGCGCCAGCAGCCACGCCCAAGACAGGGGTATCGAAGCTTTCTTT.

This clone was counted a single time. V usage is TRBV9 and J usage is TRBJ1-1; D remains ambiguous. Trimming took off 0 bases at V and 2 bases at J, with 11 bases between the two ends. CDR1 and CDR2 from the germline V gene are SGDLS and YYNGEE. CDR3 size: 15 residues. The CDR3 reads CASSVGWLSNTEAFF. The CDR3 DNA sequence: TGTGCCAGCAGCGTAGGGTGGCTATCAAACACTGAAGCTTTCTTT.

The chain couples TRBV9 to TRBJ1-6; D gene unclear. In germline, CDR1 is SGDLS, CDR2 YYNGEE. V was pared by 4 bases and J by 9 bases, with 17 bases between. CDR3 length equals 15 residues. The CDR3 DNA reads TGTGCCAGCAGCAAAAACTCCGAGATGGGTTCACCCCTCCACTTT. It is translated as CASSKNSEMGSPLHF. Full variable domain (outside the CDR3, taken from reference TRBV9 and TRBJ1-6): DSGVTQTPKHLITATGQRVTLRCSPRSGDLSVYWYQQSLDQGLQFLIQYYNGEERAKGNILERFSAQQFPDLHSELNLSSLELGDSALYFCASSKNSEMGSPLHFGNGTRLTVT.

The chain combines TRBV7-2 with TRBJ1-1; 7 bases fit TRBD1. Losses at the gene ends were 5 bases for V and 1 base for J; bases not matched to a gene: 7. The V gene's germline CDR1 is SGHTA and CDR2 FQGNSA. The CDR3 contains 15 residues. The CDR3 protein is CASSPRDRTNTEAFF. In DNA form, the CDR3 reads TGTGCCAGCAGCCCCAGGGACAGAACGAACACTGAAGCTTTCTTT. Full variable domain (remainder filled in from reference TRBV7-2 and TRBJ1-1): GAGVSQSPSNKVTEKGKDVELRCDPISGHTALYWYRQSLGQGLEFLIYFQGNSAPDKSGLPSDRFSAERTGGSVSTLTIQRTQQEDSAVYLCASSPRDRTNTEAFFGQGTRLTVV.

V usage is TRBV5-1 and J usage is TRBJ2-1; 7 positions agree with TRBD2. The CDR3 is 15 residues long. Trimming cost V 2 bases and J 5 bases; bases outside gene matches: 7. The germline V gene encodes CDR1 SGHRS and CDR2 YFSETQ. CDR3 bases: TGCGCCAGCAGCTTTCAAGCGGGGCCCCACAATGAGCAGTTCTTC. This gives the protein CASSFQAGPHNEQFF.

The J gene is TRBJ1-2, the V gene TRBV6-5, with 9 bases aligning to TRBD1. This CDR3 has 16 residues. After removal of 2 bases from V and 3 bases from J, the junction contained 7 bases not matched to a gene. The germline CDR1 and CDR2 sequences are MNHEY and SVGAGI. The CDR3 DNA reads as TGTGCCAGCAGTTACGAGTCCGGGACAGGGTACTATGGCTACACCTTC. Translated, it gives CASSYESGTGYYGYTF.

The rearrangement uses TRBV19 and TRBJ2-1; D is possibly TRBD1 (6 bases). The germline V and J ends were trimmed by 4 bases and 10 bases, with 14 bases remaining between them. There are 13 residues in the CDR3. Germline CDR1 is LNHDA and CDR2 is SQIVND (reference sequence). The CDR3 region is CASSTYRVREQFF. The CDR3 coding sequence is TGTGCCAGTAGTACTTACAGGGTTCGCGAGCAGTTCTTC.

The CDR3 bases are TGTGCCAGCAGCACGGGGGTTATACAAGAGACCCAGTACTTC. It encodes CASSTGVIQETQYF. This sequence joins TRBV11-2 and TRBJ2-5; D is perhaps TRBD2 (6 bases). The CDR3 contains 14 residues. The ends were cut back, 5 bases at V and 2 bases at J, with 12 bases in the middle. Germline V gene data show CDR1 as SGHAT and CDR2 as FQNNGV.

This rearrangement joins TRBV7-8 to TRBJ2-3; no clear D. Germline V gene lookup returns CDR1 SGHVS and CDR2 FQNEAQ. This CDR3 region has 17 residues. Trimming removed 1 base at V and 4 bases at J, with 18 bases between. CDR3 protein: CASSLEMVAGLADTQYF. The CDR3 bases are TGTGCCAGCAGCTTAGAAATGGTAGCAGGTCTGGCAGATACGCAGTATTTT.

The chain joins TRBV18 to TRBJ1-2; D call uncertain. Germline CDR1 is KGHSH and CDR2 is LQKENI. CDR3 size: 13 residues. Trimming removed 3 bases at V and 6 bases at J, with 11 bases between. DNA for the CDR3: TGTGCCAGCTCACCGCCTGGGGAAAATGGCTACACCTTC. Translating it yields CASSPPGENGYTF.

This clone was detected a few times. The chain recombines TRBV28 with TRBJ1-4; D call uncertain. Trimming shortened V by 1 base and J by 7 bases, and 13 bases separated the two germline ends. Germline CDR1 is MDHEN and CDR2 is SYDVKM. The CDR3 consists of 15 residues. The CDR3 DNA sequence: TGTGCCAGCAGTTTATCCCGGGGTGGCGGTGAAAAACTGTTTTTT. It yields the protein CASSLSRGGGEKLFF.

CDR3 sequence reads: CASRPLPGDETQYF. The CDR3 nucleotides read TGCGCCAGCAGACCCCTCCCCGGGGACGAGACCCAGTACTTC. The chain employs TRBV5-1 and TRBJ2-5; D possibly uses TRBD1 or TRBD2 (5 bases each). This CDR3 region has 14 residues. V was trimmed by 5 bases and J by 5 bases, leaving 16 bases between them. Germline CDR1 reads SGHRS; CDR2 reads YFSETQ.

This clone was seen only a few times. In nucleotides, the CDR3 is TGTGCCAGTGGCAGAGCTATGAACACTGAAGCTTTCTTT. Protein: CASGRAMNTEAFF. The chain uses TRBV2 and TRBJ1-1; no firm D call. Looked up from germline, CDR1 is SNHLY and CDR2 is FYNNEI. The CDR3 extends over 13 amino acids. The germline V and J ends were trimmed by 9 bases and 0 bases, with 11 bases remaining between them. The entire variable domain, with the rest obtained from reference TRBV2 and TRBJ1-1, is as follows: EPEVTQTPSHQVTQMGQEVILRCVPISNHLYFYWYRQILGQKVEFLVSFYNNEISEKSEIFDDQFSVERPDGSNFTLKIRSTKLEDSAMYFCASGRAMNTEAFFGQGTRLTVV.

The V call is TRBV5-8, the J call TRBJ2-3; 9 bases align to TRBD2. The CDR3 spans 16 residues. V shed 1 base and J 4 bases; nucleotides not matched to a gene: 7. Germline V gives CDR1 SGHTS, CDR2 YDEGEE. The chain's CDR3 is CASSLKSGGTPDTQYF. The CDR3 DNA sequence: TGTGCCAGCAGCTTGAAAAGCGGGGGGACCCCAGATACGCAGTATTTT.

The CDR3 region is CASSLPGTPRGYTF. The CDR3 nucleotides are TGTGCCAGCAGCCTCCCTGGGACACCACGGGGCTACACCTTC. This chain connects TRBV7-2 to TRBJ1-2; perhaps TRBD1 as D (6 bases). Per germline, CDR1 SGHTA and CDR2 FQGNSA. The CDR3 length is 14 residues. The ends were cut back, 5 bases at V and 8 bases at J, with 18 bases in the middle.

DNA for the CDR3: TGTGCCAGTAGTCCGGTCAGCACAGATACGCAGTATTTT. Translation gives CASSPVSTDTQYF. The chain has TRBV19 and TRBJ2-3; D remains unclear. Between the trimmed V and J ends, which lost 5 bases and 0 bases, there was a span of 6 bases. Per the germline V gene, CDR1 is LNHDA and CDR2 is SQIVND (reference sequence). The CDR3 extends over 13 amino acids.

CDR3 region: CASSVGLTETQYF. For the CDR3, the DNA is TGTGCCAGCAGCGTCGGACTCACCGAGACCCAGTACTTC. This chain uses TRBV5-5 with TRBJ2-5; D is perhaps TRBD2 (5 bases). V lost 4 bases, J lost 5 bases, and 12 bases lay in between. The germline CDR1 and CDR2 sequences are SGHKS and YYEKEE (reference sequence). CDR3 length: 13 amino acids.

The V call is TRBV5-1, the J call TRBJ2-3, with D uncertain. V dropped 4 bases and J dropped 2 bases, with 8 bases sitting between them. The CDR3 runs to 13 residues. Germline CDR1 reads SGHRS; CDR2 reads YFSETQ. The CDR3 reads CASSPQNTDTQYF. CDR3 sequence (DNA): TGCGCCAGCAGCCCCCAGAACACAGATACGCAGTATTTT.

This chain connects TRBV10-1 to TRBJ2-7; TRBD1 might be the D (6 bases). Germline V gene data show CDR1 as WNHNN and CDR2 as SYGVQD (reference sequence). The CDR3 is 17 amino acids. V dropped 6 bases and J dropped 3 bases, with 24 bases sitting between them. The CDR3 loop reads CASRQTDGGRPFYEQYV. The CDR3 DNA follows: TGCGCCAGCAGGCAGACAGATGGGGGCAGGCCCTTCTACGAGCAGTACGTC.

This chain links TRBV5-1 with TRBJ1-4; maybe TRBD1 (5 bases). The CDR3 is 15 amino acids. The germline V and J ends were trimmed by 0 bases and 6 bases, with 12 bases remaining between them. Germline CDR1 SGHRS, CDR2 YFSETQ. Here the CDR3 DNA reads TGCGCCAGCAGCTTGGTGGCTCCGGGGGATGAAAAACTGTTTTTT. Its translation: CASSLVAPGDEKLFF.

The chain recombines TRBV18 with TRBJ2-1, with TRBD2 matching over 11 bases. Trimming cost V 3 bases and J 6 bases; bases outside gene matches: 4. The CDR3 is made up of 15 amino acids. CDR1 KGHSH and CDR2 LQKENI come from the germline V gene. The CDR3 sequence: CASSPGTSGTNEQFF. The CDR3 DNA reads as TGTGCCAGCTCACCGGGGACTAGCGGAACCAATGAGCAGTTCTTC.

This chain uses TRBV19 with TRBJ2-2; TRBD2 agrees at 12 bases. V dropped 6 bases and J dropped 5; count of bases not matched to a gene: 7. The CDR3 sequence is 16 residues long. Germline lookup yields CDR1 LNHDA and CDR2 SQIVND (reference sequence). The CDR3 spells CASRLRLAGETGELFF. In DNA, the CDR3 is TGTGCCAGTAGGTTAAGACTAGCGGGGGAGACCGGGGAGCTGTTTTTT.

The rearrangement uses TRBV29-1 and TRBJ1-1; the match to TRBD1 covers 7 bases. CDR1 SQVTM and CDR2 ANQGSEA come from the germline V gene. V lost 4 bases and J lost 5; bases outside the gene matches: 7. The CDR3 is made up of 13 amino acids. CDR3 in DNA: TGCAGCGTTGGGTACAGGGGTCGAACTGAAGCTTTCTTT. Its protein is CSVGYRGRTEAFF.

The V and J genes are TRBV18 and TRBJ1-2; the match to TRBD1 covers 9 bases. This CDR3 has 14 amino acids. Germline lookup yields CDR1 KGHSH and CDR2 LQKENI. The ends lost 1 base at V and 6 bases at J; junction bases unmatched: 3. The CDR3 nucleotides are TGTGCCAGCTCACCACGGACAGGGGACGATGGCTACACCTTC. It translates to CASSPRTGDDGYTF.